This T cell receptor (beta chain) was documented in a study of T cells after posttransplantation cyclophosphamide. On this clone: Its matching antigen is unknown.

Study-wide findings and caveats: Donor CD8+ memory clones often dominated recipient blood repertoires at later times.

Peripheral blood was collected from the related graft donor on the marrow donation day. Measured with immunoSEQ multiplex PCR; TCRdb has only the in-frame clones, and not every one. This table holds tens of thousands of clones with no singletons; the top ten claim roughly 2.2%. V was trimmed by 6 bases and J by 4 bases, leaving 14 bases between them. In germline, CDR1 is MNHNS, CDR2 SASEGT. The CDR3 totals 14 residues. The chain employs TRBV6-1 and TRBJ2-3; D not certain. The sequencing input was PBMCs. The clonotype was recovered from a man aged 35 to 55 in good health, CMV-negative, and a related stem cell transplant donor. The CDR3: CASRAPRSPDTQYF. The CDR3 DNA reads TGTGCCAGCAGGGCCCCTAGGTCTCCAGATACGCAGTATTTT.